One and the same sample provided the 28 T cell receptor beta chains below, sequenced in a study of blood T cell repertoires in COVID-19. TCRdb's copy holds only in-frame clones and misses some; the assay was immunoSEQ multiplex PCR. The top ten hold 2.1% of the sample, which has some 50,000 clones, around 87% seen once. The source material was peripheral blood. These TCRs come from a woman aged 80 or over with COVID-19, enrolled during active disease.

This clone was seen only once. The V gene is TRBV18, the J gene TRBJ1-1; the match to TRBD1 covers 9 bases. From germline, CDR1 is KGHSH and CDR2 LQKENI. This CDR3 has 14 residues. V shed 6 bases and J 5 bases; nucleotides not matched to a gene: 7. CDR3 DNA: TGTGCCAGCTCGGCCGGGACAGGGACGACTGAAGCTTTCTTT. As protein: CASSAGTGTTEAFF.

This clone was seen only a few times. This sequence joins TRBV29-1 and TRBJ1-1; the D gene is possibly TRBD1 (6 bases). Trimming shortened V by 2 bases and J by 4 bases, and 14 bases separated the two germline ends. This CDR3 contains 14 residues. The germline CDR1 and CDR2 sequences are SQVTM and ANQGSEA. CDR3 sequence reads: CSVETGQRSTEAFF. For the CDR3, the DNA is TGCAGCGTTGAAACAGGGCAGCGGAGCACTGAAGCTTTCTTT.

The CDR3 DNA sequence: TGTGCCAGCAGCGTTGGACTAGCGGGAGGCCATGAGACCCAGTACTTC. Amino acids: CASSVGLAGGHETQYF. The chain is built from TRBV9 and TRBJ2-5, with TRBD2 matching over 14 bases. Germline lookup yields CDR1 SGDLS and CDR2 YYNGEE. This CDR3 comprises 16 residues. V shed 2 bases, J shed 5 bases, and the junction held 5 bases outside the gene matches. Combining the CDR3 with reference TRBV9 and TRBJ2-5 gives the whole variable domain DSGVTQTPKHLITATGQRVTLRCSPRSGDLSVYWYQQSLDQGLQFLIQYYNGEERAKGNILERFSAQQFPDLHSELNLSSLELGDSALYFCASSVGLAGGHETQYFGPGTRLLVL.

The rearrangement links TRBV5-6 to TRBJ1-6, with 7 positions matching TRBD1. Germline V gene lookup returns CDR1 SGHDT and CDR2 YYEEEE. Trimming cost V 5 bases and J 5 bases; bases outside gene matches: 4. The length of the CDR3 is 14 residues. The CDR3 sequence is CASRPGTDNSPLHF. Written as DNA, the CDR3 is TGTGCCAGCAGACCCGGGACAGATAATTCACCCCTCCACTTT.

This chain connects TRBV6-5 to TRBJ1-6; TRBD1 matches 9 bases. The CDR3 is 14 amino acids. Germline V gene lookup returns CDR1 MNHEY and CDR2 SVGAGI. The junction had 6 bases not matched to a gene; V was cut back by 6 bases and J by 9 bases. The CDR3 is CASRPGQGGSPLHF. The DNA of the CDR3 is TGTGCCAGCAGACCGGGACAGGGCGGTTCACCCCTCCACTTT.

The rearrangement joins TRBV11-2 to TRBJ2-7; 7 bases line up with TRBD1. Trimming removed 2 bases from V and 10 bases from J; junction bases left unmatched: 5. Germline values: CDR1 SGHAT, CDR2 FQNNGV. CDR3 length: 12 amino acids. The chain's CDR3 is CASSLSTGLQYF. CDR3 in DNA: TGTGCCAGCAGCTTATCGACAGGGCTCCAGTACTTC. The complete variable domain, with remaining parts taken from reference TRBV11-2 and TRBJ2-7, reads EAGVAQSPRYKIIEKRQSVAFWCNPISGHATLYWYQQILGQGPKLLIQFQNNGVVDDSQLPKDRFSAERLKGVDSTLKIQPAKLEDSAVYLCASSLSTGLQYFGPGTRLTVT.

This clone was counted between two and nine times. This chain links TRBV10-3 with TRBJ1-3, with a tentative D call TRBD1 (5 bases). The ends were cut back, 7 bases at V and 0 bases at J, with 19 bases in the middle. The CDR3 is 17 residues long. Germline V CDR1 and CDR2: ENHRY, SYGVKD. The CDR3 DNA follows: TGTGCCATCAAAGGGGAGGGCTTGCAACTCTCTGGAAACACCATATATTTT. Its protein product is CAIKGEGLQLSGNTIYF.

V is TRBV10-1 and J is TRBJ1-6; 7 positions agree with TRBD1. The CDR3 runs 14 residues. The trim removed 6 bases at V and 7 bases at J, leaving 6 bases unmatched. Germline CDR1 and CDR2: WNHNN and SYGVQD (reference sequence). The CDR3 bases are TGCGCCAGCAGGCGGGACAGCGGGAATTCACCCCTCCACTTT. It yields the protein CASRRDSGNSPLHF.

The V call is TRBV6-4, the J call TRBJ1-6; D not resolved. V was shortened by 8 bases and J by 7 bases, with 12 bases between the two germline ends. Germline assignment: CDR1 MRHNA and CDR2 SNTAGT. This CDR3 comprises 13 residues. The CDR3 sequence: CASSATENSPLHF. The CDR3 nucleotides are TGTGCCAGCTCGGCGACGGAGAATTCACCCCTCCACTTT.

This sequence joins TRBV10-3 and TRBJ2-5; D is unresolved. Germline CDR1 ENHRY, CDR2 SYGVKD. This CDR3 region has 15 residues. V shed 2 bases and J shed 7 bases, with 17 bases lying between them. The CDR3 region is CAISEEIDSPTTQYF. CDR3 bases: TGTGCCATCAGTGAGGAAATAGACTCGCCTACGACCCAGTACTTC.

V and J are TRBV7-8 and TRBJ2-2; 10 nucleotides agree with TRBD1. Per germline, CDR1 SGHVS and CDR2 FQNEAQ. The V gene end was trimmed by 0 bases and the J gene end by 2 bases; junction bases not matched to a gene: 6. The CDR3 is 18 residues long. The CDR3 DNA follows: TGTGCCAGCAGCTTAGCTCTAGGGACAGGGGCTAACACCGGGGAGCTGTTTTTT. The encoded protein is CASSLALGTGANTGELFF.

The chain carries TRBV5-5 and TRBJ2-7; D remains ambiguous. This CDR3 is built from 15 residues. CDR1 is SGHKS and CDR2 is YYEKEE in the germline V gene (reference sequence). Trimming cost V 0 bases and J 1 base, with 11 bases left between them. CDR3 bases: TGTGCCAGCAGCTTGGGACAAACCTTGTCCTACGAGCAGTACTTC. It codes for CASSLGQTLSYEQYF.

The chain joins TRBV7-2 to TRBJ1-6; 7 bases align to TRBD1. CDR3 length: 15 amino acids. Germline V CDR1 and CDR2: SGHTA, FQGNSA. The trim removed 3 bases at V and 5 bases at J, leaving 4 bases unmatched. Written as DNA, the CDR3 is TGTGCCAGCAGCTTGACAGGGACCAATAATTCACCCCTCCACTTT. The encoded protein is CASSLTGTNNSPLHF.

This rearrangement joins TRBV27 to TRBJ1-4; TRBD1 matches at 8 bases. CDR1 and CDR2 from the germline V gene are MNHEY and SMNVEV (reference sequence). Losses at the gene ends were 2 bases for V and 8 bases for J; bases not matched to a gene: 4. The CDR3 totals 14 residues. The CDR3 protein is CASSLNRGKEKLFF. CDR3 nucleotide sequence: TGTGCCAGCAGTTTAAACAGGGGGAAAGAAAAACTGTTTTTT.

The V call is TRBV25-1, the J call TRBJ1-4; a weak D match, TRBD1 (5 bases). Germline V gene sequence: CDR1 MGHDK, CDR2 SYGVNS. CDR3 length equals 12 residues. Between the trimmed V and J ends, which lost 6 bases and 8 bases, there was a span of 10 bases. CDR3 coding DNA: TGTGCCAGCAGGCTTGGGGGGGAAAAACTGTTTTTT. Its protein is CASRLGGEKLFF.

The J gene is TRBJ1-5, the V gene TRBV9; D is ambiguous. The CDR3 covers 14 residues. Germline V lookup: CDR1 SGDLS, CDR2 YYNGEE. V dropped 3 bases and J dropped 0 bases, with 7 bases sitting between them. The CDR3 is CASSATDSNQPQHF. In DNA, the CDR3 is TGTGCCAGCAGCGCCACAGATAGCAATCAGCCCCAGCATTTT. The whole variable domain, remainder taken from reference TRBV9 and TRBJ1-5, is DSGVTQTPKHLITATGQRVTLRCSPRSGDLSVYWYQQSLDQGLQFLIQYYNGEERAKGNILERFSAQQFPDLHSELNLSSLELGDSALYFCASSATDSNQPQHFGDGTRLSIL.

V usage is TRBV7-8 and J usage is TRBJ1-2, with TRBD1 identical over 7 bases. From germline, CDR1 is SGHVS and CDR2 FQNEAQ. This CDR3 has 14 amino acids. V trimming: 0 bases; J trimming: 7 bases; junction bases outside the gene matches: 5. Written as DNA, the CDR3 is TGTGCCAGCAGCTTAGCGAGAGGGGGCTTTGGCTACACCTTC. Its protein is CASSLARGGFGYTF.

This chain joins TRBV20-1 and TRBJ1-5; TRBD1 aligns across 7 bases. The CDR3 spans 18 residues. Germline V gene data show CDR1 as DFQATT and CDR2 as SNEGSKA (reference sequence). The junction had 14 bases not matched to a gene; V was cut back by 3 bases and J by 0 bases. In nucleotides, the CDR3 is TGCAGTGCTAGTAGGGCGGGACAGCAACAGTATAGCAATCAGCCCCAGCATTTT. Its protein is CSASRAGQQQYSNQPQHF.

The V call is TRBV7-2, the J call TRBJ1-6, with D possibly TRBD1 on 6 matching bases. The ends were cut back, 6 bases at V and 1 base at J, with 16 bases in the middle. Germline V CDR1 and CDR2: SGHTA, FQGNSA. There are 17 residues in the CDR3. CDR3 residues: CASRMDSVRSYNSPLHF. The CDR3 DNA is TGTGCCAGCAGAATGGACAGTGTGAGGTCCTATAATTCACCCCTCCACTTT. The full variable domain, completed using reference TRBV7-2 and TRBJ1-6, is GAGVSQSPSNKVTEKGKDVELRCDPISGHTALYWYRQSLGQGLEFLIYFQGNSAPDKSGLPSDRFSAERTGGSVSTLTIQRTQQEDSAVYLCASRMDSVRSYNSPLHFGNGTRLTVT.

This clone was seen only once. The chain has TRBV5-1 and TRBJ1-1; D is uncertain. V was clipped by 6 bases and J by 3 bases, with 15 bases between them. The CDR3 covers 14 residues. CDR1 is SGHRS and CDR2 is YFSETQ in the germline V gene. This CDR3 reads CASTVLSRDTEAFF. As DNA, the CDR3 is TGCGCCAGCACCGTATTGAGTCGCGACACTGAAGCTTTCTTT. The full variable domain, rest sourced from reference TRBV5-1 and TRBJ1-1, is KAGVTQTPRYLIKTRGQQVTLSCSPISGHRSVSWYQQTPGQGLQFLFEYFSETQRNKGNFPGRFSGRQFSNSRSEMNVSTLELGDSALYLCASTVLSRDTEAFFGQGTRLTVV.

The chain recombines TRBV18 with TRBJ2-1; D possibly corresponds to TRBD2 (6 bases). Germline CDR1 reads KGHSH; CDR2 reads LQKENI. V gave up 6 bases and J gave up 5 bases, with 11 bases separating them. The CDR3 has 13 amino acids. The chain's CDR3 is CASSGAGNNEQFF. CDR3 coding DNA: TGTGCCAGCTCCGGGGCGGGGAACAATGAGCAGTTCTTC.

The V and J genes are TRBV18 and TRBJ1-2, with a weak D call TRBD1 (6 bases). Germline values: CDR1 KGHSH, CDR2 LQKENI. The length of the CDR3 is 15 residues. The ends were cut back, 0 bases at V and 4 bases at J, with 12 bases in the middle. Written as DNA, the CDR3 is TGTGCCAGCTCACCACCACACAGGGTTGGCTATGGCTACACCTTC. This encodes CASSPPHRVGYGYTF.

This clone was counted only a few times. At one end the junction does not follow the germline gene, possibly because of a read error. J is TRBJ2-7 and V is TRBV7-7; D is possibly TRBD1 (6 bases). The CDR3 spans 15 residues. CDR1 is SSHAT, CDR2 FNYEAQ, per germline (reference sequence). The CDR3 here is CASSLAYGTPYEQYF. The DNA for the CDR3 is TGTGCTAGCAGCTTAGCGTACGGGACACCTTACGAGCAGTACTTC.

The chain employs TRBV15 and TRBJ2-3, with unresolved D. Germline CDR1 is LNHNV and CDR2 is YYDKDF (reference sequence). This CDR3 comprises 16 residues. V lost 0 bases, J lost 1 base, and 11 bases lay in between. As DNA, the CDR3 is TGTGCCACCAGCAGAGATCGTCTGATAGGCACAGATACGCAGTATTTT. Translation gives CATSRDRLIGTDTQYF.

In its sample, this clone was seen once. V is TRBV11-3 and J is TRBJ1-1; D ambiguous. CDR1 SGHNT and CDR2 YENEEA come from the germline V gene. V lost 0 bases and J lost 4, with 9 bases in between. The CDR3 sequence is 14 residues long. CDR3 in DNA: TGTGCCAGCAGCTTAGACCCCACCGGCACTGAAGCTTTCTTT. This translates into CASSLDPTGTEAFF.

The chain joins TRBV7-9 to TRBJ2-7; 9 bases are a match to TRBD1. From germline, CDR1 is SEHNR and CDR2 FQNEAQ (reference sequence). The CDR3 totals 14 residues. Trimming took 4 bases from V and 1 from J; bases not matched to a gene: 2. CDR3 DNA: TGTGCCAGCAGCTCAGGGACAGGGTCCTACGAGCAGTACTTC. This encodes CASSSGTGSYEQYF.

The J gene is TRBJ2-3, the V gene TRBV2, with D hard to call. Germline V gene sequence: CDR1 SNHLY, CDR2 FYNNEI. V lost 6 bases and J lost 2, with 3 bases in between. The CDR3 is 11 amino acids. CDR3 nucleotides: TGTGCCAGCAGCTTCACAGATACGCAGTATTTT. Its protein is CASSFTDTQYF.

The V gene is TRBV6-5, the J gene TRBJ1-5; tentatively, D is TRBD1 (5 bases). The CDR3 is made up of 13 amino acids. V was pared by 3 bases and J by 10 bases, with 13 bases between. Germline V gene sequence: CDR1 MNHEY, CDR2 SVGAGI. The CDR3 sequence is CASSYNQGLPQHF. The DNA for the CDR3 is TGTGCCAGCAGTTATAACCAGGGTCTACCCCAGCATTTT.